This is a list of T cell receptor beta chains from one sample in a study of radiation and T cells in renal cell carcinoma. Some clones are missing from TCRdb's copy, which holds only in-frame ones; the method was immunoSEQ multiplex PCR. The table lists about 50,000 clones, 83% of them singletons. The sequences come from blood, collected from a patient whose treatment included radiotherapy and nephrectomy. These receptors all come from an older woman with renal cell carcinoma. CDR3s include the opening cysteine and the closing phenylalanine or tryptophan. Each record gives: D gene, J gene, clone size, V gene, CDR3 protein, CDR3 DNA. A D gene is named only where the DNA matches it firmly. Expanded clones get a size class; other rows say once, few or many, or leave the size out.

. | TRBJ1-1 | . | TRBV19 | CASREGKLSEAFF | TGTGCCAGTAGGGAAGGGAAACTCTCTGAAGCTTTCTTT
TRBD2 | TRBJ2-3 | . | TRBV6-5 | CASSYSLAGGTDTQYF | TGTGCCAGCAGTTACTCACTAGCGGGGGGCACAGATACGCAGTATTTT
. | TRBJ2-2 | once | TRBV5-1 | CASSPSAANTGELFF | TGCGCCAGCAGCCCGTCGGCAGCTAACACCGGGGAGCTGTTTTTT
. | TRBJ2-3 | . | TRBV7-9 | CASHPDGLEDTQYF | TGTGCCAGCCACCCGGACGGCTTGGAAGATACGCAGTATTTT
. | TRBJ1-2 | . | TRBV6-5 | CASSTTRGWDGYTF | TGTGCCAGCAGCACGACCCGCGGGTGGGATGGCTACACCTTC
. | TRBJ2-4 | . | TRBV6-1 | CASSRKGESNIQYF | TGTGCCAGCAGTCGGAAGGGGGAGTCAAACATTCAGTACTTC
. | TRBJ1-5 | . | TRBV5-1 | CASSSQPDSNQPQHF | TGCGCCAGCAGTAGCCAACCCGACAGCAATCAGCCCCAGCATTTT
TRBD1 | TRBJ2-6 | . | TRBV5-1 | CASSLQGSSGANVLTF | TGCGCCAGCAGCTTACAGGGGAGCTCTGGGGCCAACGTCCTGACTTTC
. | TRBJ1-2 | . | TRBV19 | CASSIAGSTYGYTF | TGTGCCAGTAGTATAGCGGGCAGCACCTATGGCTACACCTTC
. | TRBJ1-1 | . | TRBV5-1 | CASSLALGRTEAFF | TGCGCCAGCAGCTTGGCATTGGGGAGGACTGAAGCTTTCTTT
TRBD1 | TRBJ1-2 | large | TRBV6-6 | CASRDGTGNGYTF | TGTGCCAGCAGGGACGGGACAGGGAATGGCTACACCTTC
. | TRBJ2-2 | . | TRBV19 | CASTTIGATGELFF | TGTGCCAGTACTACCATAGGGGCCACCGGGGAGCTGTTTTTT
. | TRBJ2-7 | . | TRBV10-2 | CASSEVGPSYEQYF | TGCGCCAGCAGTGAGGTCGGGCCTTCCTACGAGCAGTACTTC
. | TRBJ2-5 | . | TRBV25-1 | CASSSRLGGVQETQYF | TGTGCCAGCAGTTCCAGATTGGGTGGGGTCCAAGAGACCCAGTACTTC
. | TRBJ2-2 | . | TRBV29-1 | CSVDAGTPGTGELFF | TGCAGCGTTGACGCCGGGACCCCTGGGACCGGGGAGCTGTTTTTT
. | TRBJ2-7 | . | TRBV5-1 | CASSLTPYEQYF | TGCGCCAGCAGCTTGACTCCCTACGAGCAGTACTTC